This T cell receptor (beta chain) was sequenced for a study of T cells in Graves' hyperthyroidism and ophthalmopathy. Researchers defined stable Graves' hyperthyroidism as no ophthalmopathy progression within 18 months. This clonotype was seen only once. Amplification yielded TCR beta CDR3 regions, with RNA transcripts as the source. The HTBI set primed first-round TCR CDR3 RT-PCR. One entry per CDR3 protein, called by TCRdb with MiXCR from the multiplex PCR reads. The sample includes about half a million distinct CDR3 sequences, around 20% of them seen just once. The ends were cut back, 1 base at V and 3 bases at J, with 9 bases in the middle. The germline gives CDR1 MDHEN, CDR2 SYDVKM. The CDR3 length is 14 residues.

This clonotype was obtained from a man aged 18 to 29 with Graves' hyperthyroidism. The chain has TRBV28 and TRBJ1-1; no definite D call. Sequenced sample: blood. CDR3 sequence: CASSLSSRHTEAFF. The CDR3, as DNA: TGTGCCAGCAGTTTATCTAGCCGCCACACTGAAGCTTTCTTT.